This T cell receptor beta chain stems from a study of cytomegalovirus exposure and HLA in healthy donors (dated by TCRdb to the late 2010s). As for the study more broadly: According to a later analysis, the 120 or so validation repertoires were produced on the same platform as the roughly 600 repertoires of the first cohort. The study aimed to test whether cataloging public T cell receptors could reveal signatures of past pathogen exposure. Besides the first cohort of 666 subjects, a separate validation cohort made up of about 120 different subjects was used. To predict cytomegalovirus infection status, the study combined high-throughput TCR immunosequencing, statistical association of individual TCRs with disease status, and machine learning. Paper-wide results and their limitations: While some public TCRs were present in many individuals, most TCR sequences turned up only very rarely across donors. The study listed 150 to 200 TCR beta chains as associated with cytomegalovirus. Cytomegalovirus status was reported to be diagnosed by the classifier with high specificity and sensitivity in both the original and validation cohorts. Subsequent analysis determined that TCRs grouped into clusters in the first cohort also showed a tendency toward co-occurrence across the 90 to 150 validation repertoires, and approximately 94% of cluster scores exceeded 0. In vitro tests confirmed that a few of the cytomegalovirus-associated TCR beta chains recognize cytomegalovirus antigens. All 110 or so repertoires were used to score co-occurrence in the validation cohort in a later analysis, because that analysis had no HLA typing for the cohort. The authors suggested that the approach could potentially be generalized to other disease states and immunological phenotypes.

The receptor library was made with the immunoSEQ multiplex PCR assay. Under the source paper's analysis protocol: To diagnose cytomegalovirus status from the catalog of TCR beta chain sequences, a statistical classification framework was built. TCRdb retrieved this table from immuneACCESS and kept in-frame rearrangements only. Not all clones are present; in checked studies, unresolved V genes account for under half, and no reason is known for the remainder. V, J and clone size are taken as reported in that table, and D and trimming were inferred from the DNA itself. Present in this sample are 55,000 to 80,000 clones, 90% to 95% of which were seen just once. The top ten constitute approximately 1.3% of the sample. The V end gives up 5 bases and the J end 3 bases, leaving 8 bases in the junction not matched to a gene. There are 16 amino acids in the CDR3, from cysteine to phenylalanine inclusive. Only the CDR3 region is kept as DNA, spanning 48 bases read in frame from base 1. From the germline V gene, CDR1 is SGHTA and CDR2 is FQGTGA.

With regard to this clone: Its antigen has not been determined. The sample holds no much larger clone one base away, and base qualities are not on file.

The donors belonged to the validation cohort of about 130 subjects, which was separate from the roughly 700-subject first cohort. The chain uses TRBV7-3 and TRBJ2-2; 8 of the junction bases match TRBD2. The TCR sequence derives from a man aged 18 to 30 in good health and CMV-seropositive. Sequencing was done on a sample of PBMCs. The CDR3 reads CASSPGRGGDTGELFF. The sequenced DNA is TGTGCCAGCAGCCCAGGTCGGGGGGGCGACACCGGGGAGCTGTTTTTT.